This is a list of T cell receptor beta chains from one sample in a study of T-cell memory formation after mild COVID-19. Each CDR3 protein is one row after TCRdb ran MiXCR on the 5' RACE reads. The profile shows 400,000 to 500,000 distinct CDR3 sequences, 18% of them singletons. The sample taken for sequencing was PBMCs or a T cell subset sorted from them (not recorded which). The receptors come from a man between 18 and 35 years old who had mild COVID-19 (a few samples of this study predate the infection). Cell type and time point are not known. CDR3s include the opening cysteine and the closing phenylalanine or tryptophan. The D gene is left open where the match is weak. Clone size appears in some rows only: once, few, many, or a class for an expanded clone.

cdr3_length	clone_size	v_call	j_call	d_call	cdr3_nt	cdr3_aa
15	-	TRBV24-1	TRBJ2-5	TRBD1	TGTGCCACCAGTGACTCCGGGACAGGGGAGGAGACCCAGTACTTC	CATSDSGTGEETQYF
12	-	TRBV7-6	TRBJ1-1	TRBD1	TGTGCCAGCAGCGCCCGGGACAGGCTGGCTTTCTTT	CASSARDRLAFF
15	-	TRBV27	TRBJ2-6	-	TGTGCCAGCAGAATGACTAGTTTCGGGGCCAACGTCCTGACTTTC	CASRMTSFGANVLTF
16	few	TRBV27	TRBJ1-2	-	TGTGCCAGCAGTGAGGGGAGGGACACCGCTTTCTATGGCTACACCTTC	CASSEGRDTAFYGYTF
13	-	TRBV6-5	TRBJ1-1	-	TGTGCCAGCAGTCAAGGGGGTGGACCTGGAGCTTTCTTT	CASSQGGGPGAFF
15	-	TRBV6-6	TRBJ2-5	TRBD1	TGTGCCAGCAGTTCCGTGGACAGGGGGGAAGAGACCCAGTACTTC	CASSSVDRGEETQYF
14	-	TRBV12-3/TRBV12-4	TRBJ2-5	TRBD2	TGTGCCAGCAGTTTCAGACTAGCGGGAATGTCCCAGTACTTC	CASSFRLAGMSQYF
13	-	TRBV6-5	TRBJ2-7	-	TGTGCCAGCAGTTACAGGGTAGGCTACGAGCAGTACTTC	CASSYRVGYEQYF
18	many	TRBV5-1	TRBJ2-2	-	TGCGCCAGCAGCTTGGAATCTGGTAGGGGCTGGAACACCGGGGAGCTGTTTTTT	CASSLESGRGWNTGELFF
14	-	TRBV5-1	TRBJ1-2	-	TGCGCCAGCAGCTTGCCCAACAGGGAATCTGGCTACACCTTC	CASSLPNRESGYTF
16	few	TRBV21-1	TRBJ2-2	-	TGTGCCAGCCCAAAGTGGGGGGCCCCCTACACCGGGGAGCTGTTTTTT	CASPKWGAPYTGELFF
18	-	TRBV4-1	TRBJ1-1	-	TGCGCCAGCAGCCAAGAGGGGGCAGGTCAAGGCATGAACACTGAAGCTTTCTTT	CASSQEGAGQGMNTEAFF
15	-	TRBV20-1	TRBJ2-5	TRBD2	TGCAGTGCCGGGAGTTTTAGCGGGGCCCAAGAGACCCAGTACTTC	CSAGSFSGAQETQYF
14	few	TRBV5-6	TRBJ2-7	TRBD1	TGTGCCAGCAGCCCTGCGACAGGGACCTACGAGCAGTACTTC	CASSPATGTYEQYF
15	few	TRBV5-4	TRBJ2-1	-	TGTGCCAGCAGCCGGGACACCGCAGCCAACAATGAGCAGTTCTTC	CASSRDTAANNEQFF
15	-	TRBV27	TRBJ2-2	TRBD2	TGTGCCAGCAGTCCCGTGGCGGGGGACACCGGGGAGCTGTTTTTT	CASSPVAGDTGELFF
13	few	TRBV6-2/TRBV6-3	TRBJ2-7	-	TGTGCCAGCAGTTACGAGGGGTCCTACGAGCAGTACTTC	CASSYEGSYEQYF
14	few	TRBV7-6	TRBJ2-3	-	TGTGCCAGCAGCTTTCACGAGGGGAAGCAGACGCAGTATTTT	CASSFHEGKQTQYF
15	many	TRBV20-1	TRBJ2-1	-	TGCAGTGCTAGAGTAGACCCCTCGAGCTACAATGAGCAGTTCTTC	CSARVDPSSYNEQFF
14	-	TRBV11-2	TRBJ2-5	-	TGTGCCAGCAGCTACTACAAGGGCCAAGAGACCCAGTACTTC	CASSYYKGQETQYF
15	-	TRBV12-5	TRBJ1-5	-	TGTGCTAGTGGTTTGCCTGGGGGAGGAGACCAGCCCCAGCATTTT	CASGLPGGGDQPQHF
16	-	TRBV4-1	TRBJ2-7	TRBD2	TGCGCCAGCAGCCAGTTCCTACTAGCGGGGGGCTACGAGCAGTACTTC	CASSQFLLAGGYEQYF
15	many	TRBV5-1	TRBJ1-1	-	TGCGCCAGCAGCTCCACCGGGACCCCGAACACTGAAGCTTTCTTT	CASSSTGTPNTEAFF
11	-	TRBV20-1	TRBJ2-4	-	TGCAGTGTAAACGTGGGAAACATTCAGTACTTC	CSVNVGNIQYF
17	few	TRBV4-1	TRBJ2-3	TRBD1	TGCGCCAGCAGCCAAGATTTACAGGGGTCCTCCACAGATACGCAGTATTTT	CASSQDLQGSSTDTQYF
13	few	TRBV12-3/TRBV12-4	TRBJ2-3	-	TGTGCCAGCAGCCTAAACGGGGGAGATACGCAGTATTTT	CASSLNGGDTQYF
18	-	TRBV12-3/TRBV12-4	TRBJ1-5	-	TGTGCCAGCAGCCCCTGGAGAGCGGGGGGCGCGACGAATCAGCCCCAGCATTTT	CASSPWRAGGATNQPQHF
13	-	TRBV20-1	TRBJ2-5	TRBD2	TGCAGTGCTGAGCGGGGGGGCCGGGAGACCCAGTACTTC	CSAERGGRETQYF
14	-	TRBV7-9	TRBJ1-1	TRBD1	TGTGCCAGCAGCTCACGGGGGACAGGCTCTATACCTTTCTTT	CASSSRGTGSIPFF